These T cell receptor beta chains were read from a single sample in a study of Ad26.COV2.S vaccination and SARS-CoV-2 variants. The method was immunoSEQ multiplex PCR; TCRdb's version includes in-frame clones alone and lacks a portion of them. The sample has roughly 460,000 clones, 80% to 90% seen once. Here the sequenced sample was peripheral blood, taken in a trial of Ad26.COV2.S vaccine versus placebo. The source is a person between 18 and 65 years old who received the Ad26.COV2.S COVID-19 vaccine or a placebo. The CDR3 runs from the conserved cysteine through the conserved F or W. A D gene is named only where the DNA matches it firmly. Clone size appears in some rows only: once, few, many, or a class for an expanded clone.

D gene	V gene	clone size	J gene	CDR3 protein	CDR3 DNA
TRBD2	TRBV3-1/TRBV3-2	-	TRBJ2-1	CASSRGMAGGPREQFF	TGTGCCAGCAGCCGAGGGATGGCGGGGGGGCCGCGTGAGCAGTTCTTC
TRBD2	TRBV14	-	TRBJ2-3	CASSQEPGGGADTQYF	TGTGCCAGCAGCCAAGAACCGGGAGGGGGTGCAGATACGCAGTATTTT
-	TRBV7-3	-	TRBJ2-7	CASSLYGGGYEQYF	TGTGCCAGCAGCTTATATGGGGGAGGCTACGAGCAGTACTTC
-	TRBV19	-	TRBJ1-1	CASSIGGGGTEAFF	TGTGCCAGTAGTATAGGGGGGGGAGGCACTGAAGCTTTCTTT
-	TRBV5-5	-	TRBJ2-3	CASSSRTIGNTQYF	TGTGCCAGCAGCTCAAGGACTATTGGAAATACGCAGTATTTT
-	TRBV5-4	-	TRBJ1-1	CASSVYRVGGEAFF	TGTGCCAGCAGCGTGTATAGGGTCGGTGGTGAAGCTTTCTTT
-	TRBV30	-	TRBJ1-1	CAWSTQVTEAFF	TGTGCCTGGAGTACACAGGTTACTGAAGCTTTCTTT
-	TRBV5-4	-	TRBJ2-7	CASSLEFGGGEDEQYF	TGTGCCAGCAGCTTGGAATTCGGTGGAGGGGAGGACGAGCAGTACTTC
-	TRBV7-9	-	TRBJ1-4	CASSFASNEKLFF	TGTGCCAGCAGCTTTGCTTCTAATGAAAAACTGTTTTTT
-	TRBV9	-	TRBJ1-3	CPSNSGNTIYF	TGTCCCAGTAATTCTGGAAACACCATATATTTT
-	TRBV6-2/TRBV6-3	-	TRBJ2-5	CASSYGRVETQYF	TGTGCCAGCAGTTATGGGCGGGTGGAGACCCAGTACTTC
TRBD2	TRBV4-1	-	TRBJ2-1	CASSQGLAGGTAVNEQFF	TGCGCCAGCAGCCAAGGGCTAGCGGGGGGGACGGCGGTAAATGAGCAGTTCTTC
-	TRBV6-1	-	TRBJ1-5	CASSERWHSNQPQHF	TGTGCCAGCAGTGAACGGTGGCATAGCAATCAGCCCCAGCATTTT
TRBD1	TRBV19	-	TRBJ1-1	CATRDRNTEAFF	TGTGCCACCCGGGACAGGAACACTGAAGCTTTCTTT
-	TRBV28	-	TRBJ2-3	CASSFSRASSTDTQYF	TGTGCCAGCAGTTTTTCGAGGGCTAGCAGCACAGATACGCAGTATTTT
-	TRBV5-4	-	TRBJ1-5	CASSLGRDQPQHF	TGTGCCAGCAGCTTGGGGCGGGATCAGCCCCAGCATTTT
TRBD1	TRBV6-5	-	TRBJ2-3	CASRRDRGHGAQYF	TGTGCCAGCAGGCGGGACAGGGGGCATGGCGCGCAGTATTTT
TRBD2	TRBV18	-	TRBJ2-3	CASSPRSLGLAGTTDTQYF	TGTGCCAGCTCACCACGTTCTTTGGGACTAGCGGGGACCACAGATACGCAGTATTTT
-	TRBV30	-	TRBJ1-1	CAWSGVSTEAFF	TGTGCCTGGAGTGGAGTGAGCACTGAAGCTTTCTTT
-	TRBV18	-	TRBJ2-3	CASSPQHGQDTQYF	TGTGCCAGCTCACCACAGCACGGCCAAGATACGCAGTATTTT
TRBD2	TRBV19	once	TRBJ2-1	CATSLTSGPDNEQFF	TGTGCCACATCATTAACTAGCGGACCCGACAATGAGCAGTTCTTC
-	TRBV7-2	-	TRBJ2-3	CASSLGLLDTQYF	TGTGCCAGCAGCTTAGGGCTGTTAGATACGCAGTATTTT
-	TRBV10-3	-	TRBJ1-2	CAISESSGENYGYTF	TGTGCCATCAGTGAGTCCTCGGGGGAGAACTATGGCTACACCTTC
-	TRBV18	-	TRBJ1-1	CASSPGAGSEAFF	TGTGCCAGCTCACCAGGGGCCGGCTCCGAAGCTTTCTTT
-	TRBV28	few	TRBJ1-3	CASSLWTASGNTIYF	TGTGCCAGCAGTTTATGGACAGCGTCTGGAAACACCATATATTTT
-	TRBV27	-	TRBJ2-1	CASSLLAFNEQFF	TGTGCCAGCAGTTTACTAGCGTTTAATGAGCAGTTCTTC
-	TRBV5-1	-	TRBJ2-2	CASSLWLGNTGELFF	TGCGCCAGCAGCTTGTGGTTGGGGAACACCGGGGAGCTGTTTTTT
-	TRBV24-1	few	TRBJ1-1	CATSDATGNTEAFF	TGTGCCACCAGTGACGCGACGGGGAACACTGAAGCTTTCTTT
-	TRBV18	-	TRBJ2-5	CASSPPSRSKETQYF	TGTGCCAGCTCACCACCGTCCCGAAGTAAGGAGACCCAGTACTTC
TRBD2	TRBV6-6	-	TRBJ2-7	CASSRSGTSGRLSYEQYF	TGTGCCAGCAGTCGGTCCGGGACTAGCGGGAGGCTGTCCTACGAGCAGTACTTC
TRBD1	TRBV4-3	-	TRBJ1-2	CASSPREEGALGGYTF	TGCGCCAGCAGCCCAAGGGAGGAGGGGGCGCTTGGTGGCTACACCTTC
-	TRBV5-5	-	TRBJ2-4	CASSFRLAKNIQYF	TGTGCCAGCAGCTTTCGTCTAGCCAAAAACATTCAGTACTTC
-	TRBV6-2/TRBV6-3	few	TRBJ2-1	CASSYGQNNEQFF	TGTGCCAGCAGTTATGGGCAGAACAATGAGCAGTTCTTC
TRBD2	TRBV9	-	TRBJ2-3	CASSPRGGVTDTQYF	TGTGCCAGCAGCCCCCGGGGGGGGGTCACAGATACGCAGTATTTT
-	TRBV2	-	TRBJ2-1	CASSEMTAYNEQFF	TGTGCCAGCAGTGAAATGACAGCTTACAATGAGCAGTTCTTC
-	TRBV5-4	-	TRBJ1-1	CASRPDQRVDTEAFF	TGTGCCAGCAGACCAGATCAAAGGGTCGACACTGAAGCTTTCTTT
TRBD2	TRBV6-5	-	TRBJ2-1	CASSYSSGRSYEQFF	TGTGCCAGCAGTTACTCCAGCGGGAGGTCCTATGAGCAGTTCTTC
TRBD1	TRBV7-3	-	TRBJ2-1	CASSFGQEYNEQFF	TGTGCCAGCAGCTTTGGACAGGAATACAATGAGCAGTTCTTC
TRBD1	TRBV13	-	TRBJ2-5	CASRETGVETQYF	TGTGCCAGCAGGGAAACAGGGGTTGAGACCCAGTACTTC
TRBD2	TRBV6-2/TRBV6-3	-	TRBJ2-2	CASSYSAGGFTGELFF	TGTGCCAGCAGTTACTCTGCGGGGGGGTTTACCGGGGAGCTGTTTTTT
-	TRBV2	-	TRBJ2-1	CASSGTGFISYNEQFF	TGTGCCAGCAGTGGAACAGGGTTCATATCCTACAATGAGCAGTTCTTC
TRBD1	TRBV11-2	-	TRBJ2-3	CASSPLQGTITDTQYF	TGTGCCAGCAGCCCCTTACAGGGGACAATCACAGATACGCAGTATTTT